The T cell receptor (beta chain) described here comes from a study of radiation and T cells in renal cell carcinoma. Study-level findings and limits: From baseline, blood top tumor clonotypes peaked at 2 weeks post-radiation.

TCRdb's table, derived via immunoSEQ multiplex PCR, lists solely in-frame clones and lacks some. The sample has under 100,000 clones; 85% are singletons. Time point denoted: blood 4 weeks post-SBRT, at nephrectomy. Treatment meaning: 15 Gy SBRT to primary tumor, nephrectomy 4 weeks later. As regards this clone: Its antigen is as yet unknown.

Germline values: CDR1 SGHRS, CDR2 YFSETQ. This CDR3 contains 16 residues. V lost 0 bases, J lost 1 base, and 12 bases lay in between. This chain links TRBV5-1 with TRBJ2-3; D is uncertain. Sample: blood, taken from a patient whose treatment included radiotherapy and nephrectomy. The receptor was isolated from a man aged 50 or older with renal cell carcinoma. The CDR3 here is CASSLGGLQGTDTQYF. The CDR3 DNA sequence: TGCGCCAGCAGCTTGGGAGGCCTTCAGGGCACAGATACGCAGTATTTT.